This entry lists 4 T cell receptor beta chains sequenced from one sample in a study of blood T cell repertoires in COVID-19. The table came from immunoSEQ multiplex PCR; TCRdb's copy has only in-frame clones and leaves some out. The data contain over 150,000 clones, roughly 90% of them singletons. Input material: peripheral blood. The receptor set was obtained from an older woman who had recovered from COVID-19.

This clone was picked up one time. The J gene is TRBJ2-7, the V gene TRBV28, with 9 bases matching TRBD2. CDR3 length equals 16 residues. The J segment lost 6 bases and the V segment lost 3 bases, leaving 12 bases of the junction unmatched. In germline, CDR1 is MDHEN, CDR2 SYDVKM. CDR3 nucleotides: TGTGCCAGCAGTTTGGGGCAAAGCGGGGGGATTGGCGAGCAGTACTTC. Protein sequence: CASSLGQSGGIGEQYF. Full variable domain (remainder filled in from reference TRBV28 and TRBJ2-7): DVKVTQSSRYLVKRTGEKVFLECVQDMDHENMFWYRQDPGLGLRLIYFSYDVKMKEKGDIPEGYSVSREKKERFSLILESASTNQTSMYLCASSLGQSGGIGEQYFGPGTRLTVT.

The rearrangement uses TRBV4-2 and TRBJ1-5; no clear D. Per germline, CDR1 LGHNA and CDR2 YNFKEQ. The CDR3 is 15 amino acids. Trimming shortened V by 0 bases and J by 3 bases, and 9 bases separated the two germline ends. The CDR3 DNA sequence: TGTGCCAGCAGCCAAGATGGGCAGGTCAATCAGCCCCAGCATTTT. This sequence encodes CASSQDGQVNQPQHF.

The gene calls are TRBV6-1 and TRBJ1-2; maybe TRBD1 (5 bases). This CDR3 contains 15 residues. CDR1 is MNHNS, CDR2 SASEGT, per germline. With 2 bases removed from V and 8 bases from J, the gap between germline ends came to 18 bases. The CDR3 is CASSEQGPGLSGYTF. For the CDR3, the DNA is TGTGCCAGCAGTGAACAGGGCCCGGGTCTATCGGGCTACACCTTC.

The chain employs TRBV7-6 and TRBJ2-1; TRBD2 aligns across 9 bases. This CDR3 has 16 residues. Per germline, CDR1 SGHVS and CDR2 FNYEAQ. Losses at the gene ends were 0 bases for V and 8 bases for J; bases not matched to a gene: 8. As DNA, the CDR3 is TGTGCCAGCAGCTTAGCGCAACGTCTAGCGGGGTATGAGCAGTTCTTC. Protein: CASSLAQRLAGYEQFF. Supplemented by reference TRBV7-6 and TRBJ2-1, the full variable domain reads GAGVSQSPRYKVTKRGQDVALRCDPISGHVSLYWYRQALGQGPEFLTYFNYEAQQDKSGLPNDRFSAERPEGSISTLTIQRTEQRDSAMYRCASSLAQRLAGYEQFFGPGTRLTVL.